A single TCR beta chain is shown here with its context. What it recognizes is unknown. It was with 60 Vbeta and 13 Jbeta primers that the PCR ran. Libraries were prepared by immunoSEQ multiplex PCR; TCRdb keeps only in-frame clonotypes and omits some of them. Among under 300,000 clones listed, about 80% were seen once. These data originate in a study of cytomegalovirus exposure and HLA in healthy donors. Whole-study context: An earlier analysis identified 120 million or so unique TCR beta sequences in 170 million or so T cells. Study conclusions and caveats: The study designated fewer than 200 TCR beta chains cytomegalovirus-associated.

Germline V gene lookup returns CDR1 SGHTA and CDR2 FQGTGA. The CDR3 spans 17 residues. V dropped 2 bases and J dropped 0 bases, with 14 bases sitting between them. The V call is TRBV7-3, the J call TRBJ2-1; a weak D match, TRBD2 (5 bases). This clonotype was sampled from an older woman in good health and CMV-seropositive. Material: PBMCs. The CDR3 bases are TGTGCCAGCAGCTTATTTAGCGATCCGAGCTCCTACAATGAGCAGTTCTTC. Translated: CASSLFSDPSSYNEQFF.